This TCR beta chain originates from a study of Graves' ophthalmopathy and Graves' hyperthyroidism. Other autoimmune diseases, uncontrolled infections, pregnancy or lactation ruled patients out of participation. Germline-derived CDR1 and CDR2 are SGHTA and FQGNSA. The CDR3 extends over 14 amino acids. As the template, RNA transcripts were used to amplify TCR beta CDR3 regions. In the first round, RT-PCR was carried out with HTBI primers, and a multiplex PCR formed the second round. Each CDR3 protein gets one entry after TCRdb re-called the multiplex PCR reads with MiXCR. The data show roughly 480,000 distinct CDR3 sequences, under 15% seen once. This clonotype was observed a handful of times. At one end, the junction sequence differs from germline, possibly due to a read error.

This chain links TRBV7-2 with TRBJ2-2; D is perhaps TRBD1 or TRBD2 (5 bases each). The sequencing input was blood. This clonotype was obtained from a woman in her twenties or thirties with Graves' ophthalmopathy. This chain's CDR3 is CASSLGGPTGELWF. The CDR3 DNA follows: TGTGCCAGCAGCTTAGGGGGACCCACCGGGGAGCTGTGGTTT. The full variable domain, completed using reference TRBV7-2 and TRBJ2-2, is GAGVSQSPSNKVTEKGKDVELRCDPISGHTALYWYRQSLGQGLEFLIYFQGNSAPDKSGLPSDRFSAERTGGSVSTLTIQRTQQEDSAVYLCASSLGGPTGELWFGEGSRLTVL.